What follows are 25 T cell receptor beta chains derived from one specimen sequenced in a study of T cell responses to AZD1222 COVID-19 vaccine. Sequenced by immunoSEQ multiplex PCR; TCRdb stores in-frame clones only, minus some. This sample yields 150,000 or so clones, of which just over 90% are seen a single time; around 1.2% belongs to the top ten. Sequenced here: peripheral blood, sampled 28 days after the second AZD1222 dose. These receptor sequences come from an adult who received the AZD1222 COVID-19 vaccine.

V usage is TRBV27 and J usage is TRBJ2-1; D is perhaps TRBD1 (5 bases). In germline, CDR1 is MNHEY, CDR2 SMNVEV (reference sequence). The ends were cut back, 3 bases at V and 5 bases at J, with 5 bases in the middle. This CDR3 contains 12 residues. CDR3 nucleotides: TGTGCCAGCAGTTTGGGGCACAATGAGCAGTTCTTC. Translated: CASSLGHNEQFF.

The chain carries TRBV27 and TRBJ2-7, with TRBD1 matching over 11 bases. From germline, CDR1 is MNHEY and CDR2 SMNVEV (reference sequence). V gave up 2 bases and J gave up 7 bases; unmatched junction bases: 4. There are 14 residues in the CDR3. CDR3 residues: CASSLRTGGSEQYF. The CDR3 nucleotides read TGTGCCAGCAGTTTAAGGACAGGGGGCTCGGAGCAGTACTTC.

The V call is TRBV2, the J call TRBJ2-7; 10 nucleotides match TRBD1. CDR3 length: 15 residues. Germline CDR1 SNHLY, CDR2 FYNNEI. J lost 3 bases, V lost 6 bases, and 8 bases had no gene match. The CDR3 DNA is TGTGCCAGCAGACACGGACAGGGGGACCGCTACGAGCAGTACTTC. Its translation: CASRHGQGDRYEQYF.

This clone was counted a few times. The chain is built from TRBV4-1 and TRBJ1-1; D uncertain. Trimming left V 0 bases short and J 1 base short, with 9 bases between. The CDR3 is made up of 15 amino acids. CDR1 MGHRA and CDR2 YSYEKL come from the germline V gene. The CDR3 here is CASSQESIENTEAFF. In nucleotides, the CDR3 is TGCGCCAGCAGCCAAGAGTCGATTGAGAACACTGAAGCTTTCTTT.

J is TRBJ2-5 and V is TRBV2; 8 positions agree with TRBD2. J was trimmed by 4 bases and V by 2 bases; bases with no gene match: 6. CDR3 length: 15 residues. The germline V gene encodes CDR1 SNHLY and CDR2 FYNNEI. The CDR3, as DNA: TGTGCCAGCAGTGAATCGCGGGAGGTAGGAGAGACCCAGTACTTC. Translation: CASSESREVGETQYF.

The chain carries TRBV27 and TRBJ1-2; a weak D match, TRBD1 (6 bases). Germline V gene data show CDR1 as MNHEY and CDR2 as SMNVEV (reference sequence). The CDR3 length is 14 residues. Trimming left V 2 bases short and J 2 bases short, with 9 bases between. CDR3 DNA sequence: TGTGCCAGCAGTTTAGTAGGGGGAAACTATGGCTACACCTTC. Translated: CASSLVGGNYGYTF.

This chain connects TRBV7-2 to TRBJ2-7, with 10 bases lining up with TRBD1. From germline, CDR1 is SGHTA and CDR2 FQGNSA. Trimming took 5 bases from V and 5 from J; bases not matched to a gene: 6. The CDR3 spans 14 residues. CDR3 DNA: TGTGCCAGCAGCCTAGACAGGGGGCGTGACGAGCAGTACTTC. Amino acid sequence: CASSLDRGRDEQYF.

The rearrangement joins TRBV7-9 to TRBJ1-5, with a possible D match to TRBD1 (5 bases). Trimming cost V 1 base and J 0 bases, with 7 bases left between them. This CDR3 has 15 residues. Germline assignment: CDR1 SEHNR and CDR2 FQNEAQ (reference sequence). The CDR3 DNA follows: TGTGCCAGCAGCTTAGGAACAGGTAGCAATCAGCCCCAGCATTTT. Its protein is CASSLGTGSNQPQHF.

The gene calls are TRBV4-1 and TRBJ1-2; no clear D. V dropped 1 base and J dropped 0 bases, with 12 bases sitting between them. There are 16 residues in the CDR3. The germline gives CDR1 MGHRA, CDR2 YSYEKL. The CDR3 loop is CASSQVPVSSNYGYTF. CDR3 nucleotides: TGCGCCAGCAGCCAAGTTCCAGTCAGCTCTAACTATGGCTACACCTTC.

This chain links TRBV4-2 with TRBJ1-4; D ambiguous. The CDR3 has 17 residues. Germline V gives CDR1 LGHNA, CDR2 YNFKEQ. V was shortened by 4 bases and J by 7 bases, with 22 bases between the two germline ends. CDR3 residues: CASSPGDSEGITEKLFF. The CDR3 DNA reads as TGTGCCAGCAGCCCGGGAGACTCCGAGGGCATCACTGAAAAACTGTTTTTT.

This clone came up once. The chain joins TRBV6-1 to TRBJ1-6; D unresolved. The germline V and J ends were trimmed by 1 base and 11 bases, with 12 bases remaining between them. CDR3 size: 14 residues. Per the germline V gene, CDR1 is MNHNS and CDR2 is SASEGT. CDR3 sequence reads: CASSEGLTVAPLHF. The CDR3 nucleotides are TGTGCCAGCAGTGAAGGTTTGACCGTTGCACCCCTCCACTTT.

The genes are TRBV3-1 (or the pseudogene TRBV3-2) and TRBJ1-5; D not resolved. This CDR3 spans 16 amino acids. Looked up from germline, CDR1 is LGHDT and CDR2 is YNNKEL (reference sequence). V lost 2 bases to trimming and J lost 2 bases, with 13 bases between them. The CDR3 nucleotides are TGTGCCAGCAGCCAAACTCCCTCCTCGCGCAATCAGCCCCAGCATTTT. This codes for CASSQTPSSRNQPQHF.

V and J are TRBV4-2 and TRBJ1-1; D gene unclear. Germline-derived CDR1 and CDR2 are LGHNA and YNFKEQ. Deletions cut 0 bases from V and 8 bases from J, with 10 bases between. The CDR3 has 13 amino acids. The CDR3 region is CASSQDGGWEAFF. CDR3 coding DNA: TGTGCCAGCAGCCAAGACGGAGGATGGGAAGCTTTCTTT.

The rearrangement uses TRBV19 and TRBJ1-1; D ambiguous. From germline, CDR1 is LNHDA and CDR2 SQIVND (reference sequence). Between the trimmed V and J ends, which lost 5 bases and 5 bases, there was a span of 6 bases. The CDR3 is 11 residues long. The CDR3 nucleotides are TGTGCCAGTAGTGGGTGGACTGAAGCTTTCTTT. Protein sequence: CASSGWTEAFF.

The V call is TRBV7-9, the J call TRBJ1-2; perhaps TRBD1 as D (6 bases). Trimming pared 3 bases from V and 5 bases from J, leaving 13 bases between. The CDR3 length is 14 residues. Germline CDR1 reads SEHNR; CDR2 reads FQNEAQ (reference sequence). As DNA, the CDR3 is TGTGCCAGCAGCTTTTCGACAGGCGGGTATGGCTACACCTTC. This codes for CASSFSTGGYGYTF.

The chain combines TRBV7-8 with TRBJ2-7, with 11 bases that match TRBD2. Losses at the gene ends were 5 bases for V and 2 bases for J; bases not matched to a gene: 8. The V gene's germline CDR1 is SGHVS and CDR2 FQNEAQ. There are 16 residues in the CDR3. The CDR3 coding sequence is TGTGCCAGCAGCAGAGGGACTAGCGGCCTTCCCTACGAGCAGTACTTC. It yields the protein CASSRGTSGLPYEQYF.

The chain is built from TRBV6-6 and TRBJ2-5; no definite D call. Trimming cost V 6 bases and J 5 bases, with 10 bases left between them. Germline V CDR1 and CDR2: MNHNY, SVGAGI (reference sequence). The CDR3 is made up of 12 amino acids. CDR3 sequence: CASRTGSETQYF. The CDR3 coding sequence is TGTGCCAGCAGGACGGGTTCGGAGACCCAGTACTTC.

The J gene is TRBJ1-1, the V gene TRBV4-1; D ambiguous. This CDR3 is built from 14 residues. The germline V gene encodes CDR1 MGHRA and CDR2 YSYEKL. Trimming stripped 3 bases from V and 1 base from J, with 9 bases between. The CDR3 sequence is CASSHPGGNTEAFF. CDR3 nucleotides: TGCGCCAGCAGCCATCCAGGAGGGAACACTGAAGCTTTCTTT.

The chain combines TRBV7-3 with TRBJ2-5; the D gene is possibly TRBD2 (7 bases). The V end lost 3 bases, the J end lost 2 bases, and 13 bases lay between the germline ends. The CDR3 totals 15 residues. Germline-derived CDR1 and CDR2 are SGHTA and FQGTGA. This CDR3 is CASSFGGQKQETQYF. In DNA form, the CDR3 reads TGTGCCAGCAGCTTCGGGGGGCAGAAACAAGAGACCCAGTACTTC.

The chain employs TRBV6-2 or TRBV6-3 and TRBJ1-2; D call uncertain. Germline V gene data show CDR1 as MNHEY and CDR2 as SVGEGT. The CDR3 is 13 amino acids. Trimming left V 6 bases short and J 1 base short, with 9 bases between. CDR3 sequence reads: CASSPTVNYGYTF. CDR3 nucleotides: TGTGCCAGCAGCCCCACGGTTAACTATGGCTACACCTTC.

The chain couples TRBV15 to TRBJ2-7, with TRBD1 identical over 7 bases. The germline gives CDR1 LNHNV, CDR2 YYDKDF (reference sequence). V was clipped by 2 bases and J by 4 bases; unmatched bases: 11. This CDR3 region has 16 residues. The CDR3 here is CATSRTRQGPAYEQYF. In nucleotides, the CDR3 is TGTGCCACCAGCAGAACACGACAGGGTCCCGCATACGAGCAGTACTTC.

This CDR3 reads CASSLGGTDNSPLHF. Written as DNA, the CDR3 is TGTGCCAGCAGCTTAGGGGGGACAGACAATTCACCCCTCCACTTT. The J gene is TRBJ1-6, the V gene TRBV7-2; 7 nucleotides match TRBD1. This CDR3 is built from 15 residues. Germline V CDR1 and CDR2: SGHTA, FQGNSA. V shed 1 base and J 7 bases; nucleotides not matched to a gene: 4.

This chain joins TRBV3-1 (or the pseudogene TRBV3-2) and TRBJ2-1, with D perhaps given as TRBD1 or TRBD2 (5 bases each). Trimming shortened V by 7 bases and J by 6 bases, and 13 bases separated the two germline ends. Germline CDR1 and CDR2: LGHDT and YNNKEL (reference sequence). CDR3 length equals 13 residues. CDR3 nucleotides: TGTGCCAGCACGAGGGGTTCTGGCAATGAGCAGTTCTTC. Amino acid sequence: CASTRGSGNEQFF.

This rearrangement joins TRBV19 to TRBJ1-5; TRBD1 matches at 7 bases. The ends lost 9 bases at V and 2 bases at J; junction bases unmatched: 7. Germline V CDR1 and CDR2: LNHDA, SQIVND (reference sequence). This CDR3 has 14 residues. The CDR3 DNA is TGTGCCAGGGTAAAGGGGGCGGGCAATCAGCCCCAGCATTTT. Translating gives CARVKGAGNQPQHF. The full variable domain, in which reference TRBV19 and TRBJ1-5 provide the parts outside the CDR3, is DGGITQSPKYLFRKEGQNVTLSCEQNLNHDAMYWYRQDPGQGLRLIYYSQIVNDFQKGDIAEGYSVSREKKESFPLTVTSAQKNPTAFYLCARVKGAGNQPQHFGDGTRLSIL.

The V gene is TRBV7-2, the J gene TRBJ1-5, with no clear D. Trimming removed 2 bases at V and 3 bases at J, with 5 bases between. Looked up from germline, CDR1 is SGHTA and CDR2 is FQGNSA. This CDR3 contains 13 residues. CDR3 protein: CASSLSNNQPQHF. In DNA, the CDR3 is TGTGCCAGCAGCTTATCTAACAATCAGCCCCAGCATTTT.